Listed here are 8 T cell receptor beta chains from one sample, sequenced in a study of control samples from healthy donors and cancer patients. Libraries were prepared by immunoSEQ multiplex PCR; TCRdb keeps only in-frame clonotypes and omits some of them. The profile shows just over 150,000 clones, about 90% of them singletons. Material: blood. The receptors come from a man aged 25-40 years in good health.

The chain uses TRBV3-1 (or the pseudogene TRBV3-2) and TRBJ1-1; D gene ambiguous. V shed 4 bases and J shed 4 bases, with 13 bases lying between them. The germline CDR1 and CDR2 sequences are LGHDT and YNNKEL (reference sequence). The CDR3 sequence is 14 residues long. CDR3 sequence (DNA): TGTGCCAGCAGCCCCCTCGGCAGGCTCACTGAAGCTTTCTTT. Its protein is CASSPLGRLTEAFF.

This clone was observed a single time. This sequence joins TRBV27 and TRBJ1-6, with TRBD1 as a possible D gene (6 bases). The CDR3 spans 14 residues. The ends were cut back, 5 bases at V and 9 bases at J, with 14 bases in the middle. CDR1 MNHEY and CDR2 SMNVEV come from the germline V gene (reference sequence). CDR3 residues: CASSPRGLGSPLHF. The CDR3 DNA reads TGTGCCAGCAGTCCTCGGGGGCTAGGTTCACCCCTCCACTTT.

This rearrangement joins TRBV11-1 to TRBJ2-1; TRBD2 aligns across 7 bases. The trim removed 5 bases at V and 5 bases at J, leaving 9 bases unmatched. This CDR3 has 15 amino acids. The V gene's germline CDR1 is SGHAT and CDR2 FQDESV (reference sequence). The CDR3 spells CASSRGVAGDNEQFF. CDR3 bases: TGTGCCAGCAGCCGGGGGGTAGCGGGCGACAATGAGCAGTTCTTC.

This chain links TRBV5-1 with TRBJ1-1; no clear D gene. The CDR3 consists of 16 residues. V was trimmed by 0 bases and J by 7 bases, leaving 19 bases between them. CDR1 and CDR2 from the germline V gene are SGHRS and YFSETQ. The CDR3 loop is CASSLANSNRLFEAFF. CDR3 nucleotide sequence: TGCGCCAGCAGCTTGGCCAATAGTAACAGACTCTTTGAAGCTTTCTTT.

The V call is TRBV10-3, the J call TRBJ2-5; 7 bases are a match to TRBD2. Germline loops: CDR1 ENHRY, CDR2 SYGVKD. V dropped 3 bases and J dropped 0; count of bases not matched to a gene: 4. The CDR3 runs 15 residues. The CDR3 nucleotides read TGTGCCATCAGTGACCATCGGGGGGACCAAGAGACCCAGTACTTC. Translating it yields CAISDHRGDQETQYF.

The chain is built from TRBV5-1 and TRBJ1-1, with unresolved D. Deletions cut 0 bases from V and 5 bases from J, with 14 bases between. The CDR3 loop spans 15 amino acids. CDR1 SGHRS and CDR2 YFSETQ come from the germline V gene. The CDR3 here is CASSLAGEGRTEAFF. The CDR3 nucleotides are TGCGCCAGCAGCTTGGCCGGGGAAGGGAGGACTGAAGCTTTCTTT.

J is TRBJ1-5 and V is TRBV7-8, with 8 bases matching TRBD1. From germline, CDR1 is SGHVS and CDR2 FQNEAQ. The CDR3 runs to 16 residues. J gave up 6 bases and V 1 base, and 8 bases lay outside the gene matches. The CDR3 spells CASSLVQDRVSQPQHF. The CDR3 region has the DNA TGTGCCAGCAGCTTAGTGCAGGACAGGGTTAGTCAGCCCCAGCATTTT.

The chain has TRBV24-1 and TRBJ2-5, with D perhaps being TRBD1 or TRBD2 (5 bases each). CDR1 KGHDR and CDR2 SFDVKD come from the germline V gene. CDR3 size: 16 residues. The V end lost 1 base, the J end lost 4 bases, and 15 bases lay between the germline ends. CDR3 nucleotide sequence: TGTGCCACCAGTGATTTCGGTTCTCTTGGGGGAGAGACCCAGTACTTC. This sequence encodes CATSDFGSLGGETQYF.